The 23 T cell receptor beta chains below were found in one sample sequenced in a study of OX40 agonist ivuxolimab in advanced cancers. Here immunoSEQ multiplex PCR was the method, and the copy in TCRdb shows in-frame clones only, minus some. The sample yields around 19,000 clones, about three quarters seen once. Sequencing used CD4+ or CD8+ T cells sorted from blood, obtained in a trial of the OX40 agonist ivuxolimab. Source of these receptors: an adult with an advanced solid tumor such as melanoma, head and neck, liver or kidney cancer.

The chain recombines TRBV9 with TRBJ2-1; 7 bases match TRBD2. The CDR3 totals 16 residues. J lost 4 bases, V lost 4 bases, and 11 bases had no gene match. The V gene's germline CDR1 is SGDLS and CDR2 YYNGEE. Here the CDR3 reads CASSPRGGGEYNEQFF. CDR3 bases: TGTGCCAGCAGCCCTCGTGGCGGGGGTGAATACAATGAGCAGTTCTTC.

The chain couples TRBV28 to TRBJ2-3; D possibly matches TRBD1 or TRBD2 (5 bases each). CDR3 length equals 16 residues. Trimming removed 4 bases from V and 3 bases from J, with 17 bases in between. Germline CDR1 MDHEN, CDR2 SYDVKM. In DNA form, the CDR3 reads TGTGCCAGCAGTTATGGGGACCCGGAAGTGACAGATACGCAGTATTTT. Amino acids: CASSYGDPEVTDTQYF.

This clone is medium-sized (0.01 to 0.1%) by share. The chain carries TRBV7-6 and TRBJ2-6; no reliable D call. Trimming removed 5 bases at V and 0 bases at J, with 8 bases between. This CDR3 region has 15 residues. The germline CDR1 and CDR2 sequences are SGHVS and FNYEAQ. The CDR3 nucleotides are TGTGCCAGCAGCGAGATTTTCTCTGGGGCCAACGTCCTGACTTTC. As protein: CASSEIFSGANVLTF.

The V call is TRBV10-3, the J call TRBJ1-5; D possibly corresponds to TRBD1 (5 bases). Germline CDR1 reads ENHRY; CDR2 reads SYGVKD. This CDR3 comprises 15 residues. V lost 0 bases and J 0 bases, leaving 6 bases between the germline ends. CDR3 amino acids: CAISESGDSNQPQHF. DNA for the CDR3: TGTGCCATCAGTGAGTCAGGGGATAGCAATCAGCCCCAGCATTTT.

The V call is TRBV10-2, the J call TRBJ1-1; D might be TRBD1 (5 bases). The CDR3 consists of 17 residues. Germline loops: CDR1 WSHSY, CDR2 SAAADI. Trimming took 8 bases from V and 0 from J, leaving 22 bases between them. CDR3 amino acids: CASGFRDPTFMNTEAFF. CDR3 DNA sequence: TGCGCCAGCGGTTTCAGGGACCCTACTTTCATGAACACTGAAGCTTTCTTT.

The gene calls are TRBV27 and TRBJ2-1; TRBD2 might be the D (6 bases). The germline V gene encodes CDR1 MNHEY and CDR2 SMNVEV (reference sequence). V was shortened by 3 bases and J by 8 bases, with 11 bases between the two germline ends. The CDR3 length is 13 residues. The CDR3 reads CASSFRGGDEQFF. The CDR3 DNA reads TGTGCCAGCAGTTTCCGGGGAGGCGATGAGCAGTTCTTC.

The chain joins TRBV30 to TRBJ1-5; D gene uncertain. This CDR3 is built from 13 residues. The germline V gene encodes CDR1 GTSNPN and CDR2 SVGIG (reference sequence). Trimming cost V 1 base and J 3 bases, with 7 bases left between them. The CDR3 region is CAWSDGFNQPQHF. The CDR3 DNA follows: TGTGCCTGGAGTGATGGGTTCAATCAGCCCCAGCATTTT.

This clone was observed a few times. The CDR3 here is CASSLMAGGNEQFF. The CDR3 DNA sequence: TGTGCCAGCAGCTTAATGGCAGGGGGAAATGAGCAGTTCTTC. The chain is built from TRBV7-2 and TRBJ2-1; 7 bases fit TRBD1. Germline V gene data show CDR1 as SGHTA and CDR2 as FQGNSA. The CDR3 sequence is 14 residues long. Trimming took 2 bases from V and 7 from J; bases not matched to a gene: 5. The entire variable domain, with the rest obtained from reference TRBV7-2 and TRBJ2-1, is as follows: GAGVSQSPSNKVTEKGKDVELRCDPISGHTALYWYRQSLGQGLEFLIYFQGNSAPDKSGLPSDRFSAERTGGSVSTLTIQRTQQEDSAVYLCASSLMAGGNEQFFGPGTRLTVL.

Of note for this clone: An end of the junction does not agree with germline; a read error may underlie this. The chain links TRBV27 to TRBJ1-2; no reliable D call. The CDR3 sequence is 13 residues long. Looked up from germline, CDR1 is MNHEY and CDR2 is SMNVEV (reference sequence). Here the CDR3 reads CATRLGGLPTLFF. The CDR3 DNA sequence: TGTGCCACTCGTCTTGGCGGGCTACCCACTTTATTTTTC.

This clone was seen just once. The rearrangement links TRBV6-5 to TRBJ2-4; possible D gene TRBD2, 5 bases. CDR1 MNHEY and CDR2 SVGAGI come from the germline V gene. Deletions cut 0 bases from V and 6 bases from J, with 9 bases between. CDR3 size: 14 residues. The CDR3 spells CASSYSSGGNIQYF. The CDR3 DNA reads TGTGCCAGCAGTTACTCGAGCGGCGGAAACATTCAGTACTTC.

The chain uses TRBV6-6 and TRBJ2-7; no reliable D call. The ends were cut back, 2 bases at V and 0 bases at J, with 11 bases in the middle. This CDR3 is built from 15 residues. The germline CDR1 and CDR2 sequences are MNHNY and SVGAGI (reference sequence). The CDR3 sequence is CASSYIRESSYEQYF. The CDR3 DNA sequence: TGTGCCAGCAGTTACATAAGGGAAAGCTCCTACGAGCAGTACTTC.

V is TRBV2 and J is TRBJ2-7; no reliable D call. Trimming removed 6 bases at V and 3 bases at J, with 9 bases between. This CDR3 is built from 12 residues. CDR1 and CDR2 from the germline V gene are SNHLY and FYNNEI. The CDR3 reads CASRGSIYEQYF. As DNA, the CDR3 is TGTGCCAGCAGGGGCTCGATCTACGAGCAGTACTTC. Full variable domain (outside the CDR3, taken from reference TRBV2 and TRBJ2-7): EPEVTQTPSHQVTQMGQEVILRCVPISNHLYFYWYRQILGQKVEFLVSFYNNEISEKSEIFDDQFSVERPDGSNFTLKIRSTKLEDSAMYFCASRGSIYEQYFGPGTRLTVT.

The chain combines TRBV6-1 with TRBJ1-5; no definite D call. CDR1 MNHNS and CDR2 SASEGT come from the germline V gene. CDR3 length: 15 amino acids. Trimming took 4 bases from V and 1 from J, leaving 11 bases between them. CDR3 in DNA: TGTGCCAGCAGTGTCGGGAGGTCGAGCAATCAGCCCCAGCATTTT. Its protein is CASSVGRSSNQPQHF.

CDR3 sequence (DNA): TGTGCCAGTAGTTCCGGGACCTACAATGAGCAGTTCTTC. Translated, it gives CASSSGTYNEQFF. The chain joins TRBV19 to TRBJ2-1; D might be TRBD2 (5 bases). CDR3 length equals 13 residues. Germline V gene lookup returns CDR1 LNHDA and CDR2 SQIVND (reference sequence). V lost 5 bases, J lost 2 bases, and 7 bases lay in between.

The chain couples TRBV6-4 to TRBJ2-3; 10 nucleotides match TRBD1. The CDR3 has 15 amino acids. Germline values: CDR1 MRHNA, CDR2 SNTAGT. V dropped 3 bases and J dropped 6; count of bases not matched to a gene: 6. CDR3 nucleotide sequence: TGTGCCAGCAGTGAAGGGACAGGGGATTGGGATACGCAGTATTTT. This translates into CASSEGTGDWDTQYF.

J is TRBJ2-2 and V is TRBV10-3; no clear D gene. Per the germline V gene, CDR1 is ENHRY and CDR2 is SYGVKD. Trimming removed 6 bases from V and 1 base from J, with 12 bases in between. The CDR3 covers 15 residues. The chain's CDR3 is CAISWVGENTGELFF. The CDR3 DNA reads TGTGCCATCAGCTGGGTTGGAGAGAACACCGGGGAGCTGTTTTTT.

V usage is TRBV20-1 and J usage is TRBJ1-2, with a weak D call TRBD1 (6 bases). In germline, CDR1 is DFQATT, CDR2 SNEGSKA (reference sequence). The CDR3 has 11 amino acids. Between the trimmed V and J ends, which lost 2 bases and 6 bases, there was a span of 7 bases. CDR3 in DNA: TGCAGTGCTAGATCAGGGGATGGCTACACCTTC. Amino acid sequence: CSARSGDGYTF.

CDR3 in amino acids: CASSSWEQYF. The CDR3 nucleotides read TGTGCCAGCAGTTCGTGGGAGCAGTACTTC. The chain is built from TRBV6-1 and TRBJ2-7; D not certain. Germline CDR1 MNHNS, CDR2 SASEGT. V lost 5 bases and J 7 bases, leaving 6 bases between the germline ends. The CDR3 has 10 residues.

V and J are TRBV27 and TRBJ2-2, with 7 nucleotides matching TRBD1. With V trimmed by 6 bases and J by 7 bases, 8 bases remained unmatched. The CDR3 runs to 14 residues. Germline loops: CDR1 MNHEY, CDR2 SMNVEV (reference sequence). CDR3 protein: CASSFRQGGGELFF. In DNA form, the CDR3 reads TGTGCCAGCAGCTTTAGACAGGGCGGCGGGGAGCTGTTTTTT.

Only a few counts were recorded for this clone. The chain carries TRBV4-1 and TRBJ1-1; D remains ambiguous. In germline, CDR1 is MGHRA, CDR2 YSYEKL. The CDR3 sequence is 12 residues long. Trimming stripped 1 base from V and 2 bases from J, with 2 bases between. The chain's CDR3 is CASSQVNTEAFF. DNA of the CDR3: TGCGCCAGCAGCCAAGTAAACACTGAAGCTTTCTTT.

This rearrangement joins TRBV12-5 to TRBJ2-7; D is uncertain. Germline values: CDR1 LGHNT, CDR2 FRNRAP. V gave up 2 bases and J gave up 7 bases, with 9 bases separating them. The CDR3 length is 12 residues. In nucleotides, the CDR3 is TGTGCTAGTGGTTTGATCGGACGGGAGCAGTACTTC. Translation gives CASGLIGREQYF.

As regards this clone: The sample contains more than one DNA sequence encoding this CDR3. The J gene is TRBJ2-7, the V gene TRBV9, with TRBD2 as a possible D gene (6 bases). V lost 0 bases and J lost 1, with 8 bases in between. This CDR3 has 14 amino acids. CDR1 is SGDLS and CDR2 is YYNGEE in the germline V gene. The CDR3 protein is CASSVGSGSYEQYF. Here the CDR3 DNA reads TGTGCCAGCAGCGTAGGGAGCGGGTCCTACGAGCAGTACTTC.

The chain joins TRBV27 to TRBJ1-5; D perhaps matches TRBD1 (6 bases). The V gene lost 5 bases and the J gene lost 4 bases, with 15 bases spanning the gap. Looked up from germline, CDR1 is MNHEY and CDR2 is SMNVEV (reference sequence). CDR3 length: 15 residues. The CDR3 DNA follows: TGTGCCAGCAGTCCAAGGGGGGGCCTGAATCAGCCCCAGCATTTT. Translated, it gives CASSPRGGLNQPQHF.